This T cell receptor (beta chain) originates from a study of T-cell reconstitution after alpha-beta-depleted transplantation in children. This clonotype was observed many times. The TCRbeta library incorporated unique molecular identifiers. TCRdb re-called the PCR reads with MiXCR, one entry per CDR3 protein. The sample holds just under 250,000 distinct CDR3 sequences; around 25% are singletons and the top ten take 2.6%. CDR3 length equals 16 residues. The V gene end was trimmed by 1 base and the J gene end by 0 bases; junction bases not matched to a gene: 5. Germline V gives CDR1 LGHDT, CDR2 YNNKEL (reference sequence).

This receptor was taken from a girl aged 2 to 9 with Fanconi anemia, due to receive a stem cell transplant. The genes are TRBV3-1 and TRBJ2-5; 7 bases are a match to TRBD2. Source: PBMCs, taken before TCRalphabeta/CD19-depleted stem cell transplant. The CDR3 sequence is CASSQAWGGDQETQYF. The CDR3 DNA reads as TGTGCCAGCAGCCAAGCGTGGGGGGGAGACCAAGAGACCCAGTACTTC.